This T cell receptor beta chain was sequenced in a study of CD8 T cells in ankylosing spondylitis. Study outcomes and limitations: A motif of under 10 highly homologous TCR beta variants was seen as apparently characteristic of ankylosing spondylitis blood.

About this clonotype: What it recognizes is unknown.

TCRdb re-analysed the 5' RACE reads in MiXCR, keeping a single row per CDR3 protein. Here the sample spans 350,000 to 450,000 distinct CDR3 sequences, roughly 26% being singletons. The CDR3 covers 16 residues. V gave up 3 bases and J gave up 7 bases; unmatched junction bases: 12. Germline CDR1 reads MGHDK; CDR2 reads SYGVNS. The receptor was isolated from a male donor with ankylosing spondylitis. The gene calls are TRBV25-1 and TRBJ2-1, with TRBD2 identical over 7 bases. Sequenced sample: blood, either unsorted or a sorted T cell fraction (not recorded which). The CDR3 is CASSDNRGRAPNEQFF. The CDR3 DNA reads TGTGCCAGCAGTGACAATCGTGGGAGGGCCCCTAATGAGCAGTTCTTC.